This T cell receptor beta chain was captured in a study of blood T cell repertoires in COVID-19 (dated by TCRdb to 2018 to 2021). For the wider study: Collaborator samples came from the United States, Italy and Spain and covered acute and convalescent phases of COVID-19. Deeply sampled blood TCRbeta repertoires from subjects exposed to, actively infected with, or recovered from COVID-19 were included in the dataset. The repertoires were released in a freely available public database intended as a resource for research on the immune response to SARS-CoV-2. Where available, HLA class I and class II types were obtained from metadata supplied by the sample provider rather than from assay-based typing. The samples were drawn from two sources: the first 160 participants of the ongoing ImmuneRACE study, and over 950 subjects contributed by 6 global collaborators. The prospective study material was composed of cDNA or gDNA derived from T cells, B-cell-depleted T cells, or PBMCs. The sample metadata nearly always contained a de-identified subject ID, COVID-19 status, age in years and sex.

Whole blood was collected in K2EDTA tubes by collaborating institutions according to the institutions' own protocols. For TCRbeta analysis, collaborators shipped samples in one of three forms: frozen whole blood, isolated PBMCs, or DNA extracted from either of those sample types. Overall results and qualifications from the work: How much clinical and demographic metadata was included differed by source and by participant, and the metadata was provided uncurated.

A note on this clone: Its antigen is still unknown. The sample holds no much larger clone one base away, and base qualities are not on file.

TCRbeta CDR3 regions were amplified from genomic DNA by means of the immunoSEQ Assay, a bias-controlled multiplex PCR. Per the authors' processing: Nucleated cell counts per sample were estimated from amplification of reference gene primers within the assay. Sequence reads were collapsed and filtered to measure the absolute abundance of every unique TCRbeta CDR3 rearrangement. Productive Simpson clonality was computed per sample as the square root of Simpson's diversity index over productive rearrangements. TCRdb obtained this table from immuneACCESS and retained in-frame rearrangements with V and J assigned. These tables miss some clones; where compared with another copy, unresolved V genes account for less than half of the shortfall, and the remainder is unexplained. That table gives V, J and clone size, and the DNA gave D and trimming. A total of about 160,000 clones appear in this sample, approximately 81% of them only once. Of the sample, less than 3.5% falls within the top ten clones.

Sequencing was performed on peripheral blood. The sequence came from a human donor with acute or convalescent COVID-19. The donor label of this sample is uncertain.

Here is the DNA: TGTGCCAGCAGCCCGGGACTCTACGAGTACTTC. Translation gives CASSPGLYEYF. The V and J genes are TRBV11-3 and TRBJ2-5, with TRBD2 tentatively as D gene (6 bases match). V lost 5 bases and J lost 12 bases; the stretch between them is 13 bases long. The CDR3 sequence holds 11 residues, the cysteine and phenylalanine included. Here the CDR3 DNA is all that survives: 33 bases in frame from base 1. In the germline V gene, CDR1 corresponds to SGHNT and CDR2 to YENEEA.